This is a list of T cell receptor beta chains from one sample in a study of blood T cells in healthy people across ages. TCRdb recomputed calls from the 5' RACE reads with MiXCR, one row per CDR3 protein. The sample records hundreds of thousands of distinct CDR3 sequences, around 68% being singletons. The sample consisted of blood. The receptors come from a man aged 30 to 39 in good health. CDR3s include the opening cysteine and the closing phenylalanine or tryptophan. Part of the rows lack a size; the others show once, few, many or a class for expanded clones.

abundance	v_gene	j_gene	CDR3aa
few	TRBV7-2	TRBJ2-1	CASSFWGALSYNEQFF
NA	TRBV6-2/TRBV6-3	TRBJ1-2	CASSRYGDGYTF
few	TRBV2	TRBJ2-3	CASSQDRGLSDTQYF
NA	TRBV7-2	TRBJ2-5	CASIPAGVATYQETQYF
NA	TRBV7-3	TRBJ2-7	CASRSGTLTSYEQYF
NA	TRBV4-3	TRBJ2-1	CASSPSRGGLDNEQFF
NA	TRBV15	TRBJ2-3	CATSRPGELDTQYF
many	TRBV5-1	TRBJ2-3	CASSLGQVADTQYF
NA	TRBV5-1	TRBJ2-6	CASSPRQGLLTGANVLTF
NA	TRBV7-2	TRBJ2-3	CASSPGTSGGASTDTQYF
NA	TRBV11-2	TRBJ2-1	CASSPRGARGGVDGQFF
NA	TRBV9	TRBJ2-1	CASSVYSYNEQFF
NA	TRBV7-2	TRBJ2-3	CASSLEGASEDTQYF
NA	TRBV7-3	TRBJ2-1	CASSLTPLASGIGEQFF
NA	TRBV14	TRBJ2-1	CASSQLYRGTGNEQFF
NA	TRBV11-2	TRBJ2-3	CASSLDGGGPDTQYF
once	TRBV29-1	TRBJ2-7	CSVAGGTLYEQYF
NA	TRBV20-1	TRBJ2-3	CSAERGGGVPDTQYF
NA	TRBV20-1	TRBJ1-1	CSPRQGLNTEAFF
NA	TRBV4-1	TRBJ2-7	CASSQGLGQGRYEQYF
once	TRBV11-2	TRBJ2-4	CASSSTGSFKAKNIQYF
few	TRBV3-1	TRBJ2-1	CASSQVPSSSHEQFF
NA	TRBV27	TRBJ1-6	CATAPVLNSPLHF
few	TRBV4-1	TRBJ2-7	CASSQDLGVLYEQYF
many	TRBV20-1	TRBJ2-2	CSAWDSGNTGELFF
few	TRBV3-1	TRBJ1-2	CASSQDVRVYTF
few	TRBV3-1	TRBJ2-7	CASSQDQGSGEQYF
NA	TRBV5-1	TRBJ1-6	CASSLSGGQGNSPLHF
few	TRBV11-1	TRBJ2-5	CASSKGLAQETQYF
few	TRBV7-2	TRBJ2-1	CASSWTANEQFF
few	TRBV7-2	TRBJ2-3	CASSSGTGRADTQYF
NA	TRBV6-5	TRBJ2-7	CASSLDSFGGYEQYF
NA	TRBV7-9	NA	CASSQWDRHEQYF
NA	TRBV29-1	TRBJ1-1	CSVTGVTEAFF
few	TRBV13	TRBJ2-1	CASSTRQGTGEQFF
NA	TRBV21-1	TRBJ1-2	CASSKALGKRYGYTF
NA	TRBV5-6	TRBJ2-3	CAGSLGSGGYYTDTQYF
NA	TRBV7-8	TRBJ2-5	CASSLTPGQARETQYF
NA	TRBV20-1	TRBJ2-3	CSARGPGTDTQYF
NA	TRBV5-1	TRBJ2-7	CASSLIATGGHEQYF
once	TRBV3-1	TRBJ1-3	CASSQEWRNTIYF
NA	TRBV7-9	TRBJ2-5	CASSSGVLGGQETQYF
NA	TRBV15	NA	CATSRDPRQGGEQYF
few	TRBV29-1	TRBJ2-1	CSGAVGSYNEQFF
NA	TRBV28	TRBJ2-1	CASSLSGQGSYNEQFF
NA	TRBV5-1	TRBJ1-4	CASSVELNEKLFF
NA	TRBV6-4	TRBJ2-7	CASSQETGGIGEQYF
NA	TRBV24-1	TRBJ2-1	CATSQRDRGPYNEQFF
NA	TRBV27	TRBJ2-1	CASSLWDRGYNEQFF
once	TRBV29-1	TRBJ2-2	CSVEEVSGGNLDTGELFF
few	TRBV29-1	TRBJ2-4	CSVEAEGARREQYF
few	TRBV10-3	TRBJ2-7	CAISRDSYEQYF
few	TRBV10-3	TRBJ1-2	CAISESSIAAYYGYTF
NA	TRBV5-1	NA	CASSFNGGPYEQYF
NA	TRBV20-1	TRBJ2-7	CSARLLTGQGYEQYF
NA	TRBV3-1	TRBJ2-7	CASSQATGSSYEQYF
few	TRBV5-6	TRBJ2-1	CASTLGQNEQFF
NA	TRBV4-3	TRBJ2-1	CASSQGGLAGGSSYNEQFF
NA	TRBV9	TRBJ2-2	CASSVGTGQLFF
few	TRBV27	TRBJ1-5	CASSLSGGLQPQHF